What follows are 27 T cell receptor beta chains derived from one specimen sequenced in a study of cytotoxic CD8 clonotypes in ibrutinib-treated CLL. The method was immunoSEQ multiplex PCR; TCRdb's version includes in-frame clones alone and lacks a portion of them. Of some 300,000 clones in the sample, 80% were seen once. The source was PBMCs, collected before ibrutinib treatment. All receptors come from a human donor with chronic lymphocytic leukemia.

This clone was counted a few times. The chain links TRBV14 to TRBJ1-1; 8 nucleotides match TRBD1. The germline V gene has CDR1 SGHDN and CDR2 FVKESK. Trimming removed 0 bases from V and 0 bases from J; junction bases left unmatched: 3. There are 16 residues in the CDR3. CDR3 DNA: TGTGCCAGCAGCCAAGACCAGGGGGCCGTGAACACTGAAGCTTTCTTT. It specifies CASSQDQGAVNTEAFF.

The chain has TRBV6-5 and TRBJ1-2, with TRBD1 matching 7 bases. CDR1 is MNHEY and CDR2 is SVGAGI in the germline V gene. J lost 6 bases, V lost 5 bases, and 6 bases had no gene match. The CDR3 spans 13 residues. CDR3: CASSKTGIDGYTF. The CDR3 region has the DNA TGTGCCAGCAGTAAGACAGGGATTGATGGCTACACCTTC.

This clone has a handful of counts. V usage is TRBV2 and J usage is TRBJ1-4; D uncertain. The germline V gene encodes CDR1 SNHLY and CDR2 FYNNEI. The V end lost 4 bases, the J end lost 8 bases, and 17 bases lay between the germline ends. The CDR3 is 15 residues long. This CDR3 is CASSVSPGPREKLFF. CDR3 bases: TGTGCCAGCAGTGTATCGCCCGGGCCTCGCGAAAAACTGTTTTTT.

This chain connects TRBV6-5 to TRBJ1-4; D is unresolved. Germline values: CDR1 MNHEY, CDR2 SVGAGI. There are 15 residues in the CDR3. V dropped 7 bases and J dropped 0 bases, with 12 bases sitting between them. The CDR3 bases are TGTGCCAGCACGGAAAGGAGGGCAACTAATGAAAAACTGTTTTTT. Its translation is CASTERRATNEKLFF.

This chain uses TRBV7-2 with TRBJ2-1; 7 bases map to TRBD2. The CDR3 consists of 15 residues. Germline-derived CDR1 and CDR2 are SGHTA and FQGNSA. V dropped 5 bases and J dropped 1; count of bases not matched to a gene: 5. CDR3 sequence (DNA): TGTGCCAGCAGCCCGGGTAGCGGGTCCTACAATGAGCAGTTCTTC. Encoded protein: CASSPGSGSYNEQFF.

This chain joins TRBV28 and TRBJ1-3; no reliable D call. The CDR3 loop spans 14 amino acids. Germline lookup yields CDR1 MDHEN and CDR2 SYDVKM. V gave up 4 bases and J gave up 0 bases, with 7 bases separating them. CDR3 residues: CASSSVRSGNTIYF. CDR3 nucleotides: TGTGCCAGCAGTTCGGTTCGCTCTGGAAACACCATATATTTT.

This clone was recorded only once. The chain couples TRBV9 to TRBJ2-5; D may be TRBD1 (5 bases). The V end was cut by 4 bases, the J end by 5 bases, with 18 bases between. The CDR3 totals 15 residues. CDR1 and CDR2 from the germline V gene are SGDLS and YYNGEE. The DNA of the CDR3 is TGTGCCAGCAGCCCCCACCAGGGCTTCCGGGAGACCCAGTACTTC. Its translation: CASSPHQGFRETQYF.

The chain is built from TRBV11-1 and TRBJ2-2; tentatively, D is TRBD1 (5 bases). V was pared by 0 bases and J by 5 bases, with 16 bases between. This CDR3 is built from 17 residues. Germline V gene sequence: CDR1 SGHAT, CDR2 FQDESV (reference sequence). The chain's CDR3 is CASSLALQGKSTGELFF. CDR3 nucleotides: TGTGCCAGCAGCTTAGCCCTTCAGGGAAAGTCTACCGGGGAGCTGTTTTTT.

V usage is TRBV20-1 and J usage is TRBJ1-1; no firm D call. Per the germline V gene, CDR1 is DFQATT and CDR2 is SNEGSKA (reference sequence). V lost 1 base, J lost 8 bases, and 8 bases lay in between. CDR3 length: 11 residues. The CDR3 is CSARVVREAFF. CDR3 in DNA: TGCAGTGCTAGAGTGGTTCGCGAAGCTTTCTTT.

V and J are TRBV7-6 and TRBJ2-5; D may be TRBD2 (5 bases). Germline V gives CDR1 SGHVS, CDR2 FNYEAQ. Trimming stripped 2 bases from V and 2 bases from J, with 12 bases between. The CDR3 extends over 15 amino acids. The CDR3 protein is CASSLHQDLQETQYF. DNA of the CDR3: TGTGCCAGCAGCTTACACCAGGACTTACAAGAGACCCAGTACTTC.

The CDR3 spells CASSGGTGDKTSTDTQYF. Written as DNA, the CDR3 is TGTGCCAGCAGCGGGGGGACAGGGGACAAGACTAGCACAGATACGCAGTATTTT. The J gene is TRBJ2-3, the V gene TRBV9, with 10 bases that match TRBD1. This CDR3 is built from 18 residues. Germline values: CDR1 SGDLS, CDR2 YYNGEE. V shed 3 bases, J shed 0 bases, and the junction held 10 bases outside the gene matches.

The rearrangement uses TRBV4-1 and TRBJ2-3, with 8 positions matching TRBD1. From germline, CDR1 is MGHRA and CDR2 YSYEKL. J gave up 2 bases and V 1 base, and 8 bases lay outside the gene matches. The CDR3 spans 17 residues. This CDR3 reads CASSQVTGTGPTDTQYF. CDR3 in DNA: TGCGCCAGCAGCCAAGTCACCGGGACAGGCCCCACAGATACGCAGTATTTT.

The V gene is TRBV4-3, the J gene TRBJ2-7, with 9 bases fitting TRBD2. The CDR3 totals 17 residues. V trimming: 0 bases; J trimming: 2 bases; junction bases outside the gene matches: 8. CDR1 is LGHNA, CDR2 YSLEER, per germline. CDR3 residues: CASSQDRWASGAYEQYF. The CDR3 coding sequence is TGCGCCAGCAGCCAAGATCGGTGGGCTAGCGGGGCCTACGAGCAGTACTTC.

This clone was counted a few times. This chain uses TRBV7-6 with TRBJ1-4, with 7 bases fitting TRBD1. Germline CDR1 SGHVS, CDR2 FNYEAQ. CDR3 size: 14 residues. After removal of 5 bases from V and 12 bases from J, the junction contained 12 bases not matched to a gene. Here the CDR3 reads CASSLRSGGWELFF. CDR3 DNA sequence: TGTGCCAGCAGCCTCCGGTCAGGGGGTTGGGAACTGTTTTTT.

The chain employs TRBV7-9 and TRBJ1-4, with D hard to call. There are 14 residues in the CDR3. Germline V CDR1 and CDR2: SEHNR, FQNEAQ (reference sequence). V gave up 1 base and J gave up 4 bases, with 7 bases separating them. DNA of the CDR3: TGTGCCAGCAGCTTAGAGCTCCATAATGAAAAACTGTTTTTT. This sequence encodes CASSLELHNEKLFF.

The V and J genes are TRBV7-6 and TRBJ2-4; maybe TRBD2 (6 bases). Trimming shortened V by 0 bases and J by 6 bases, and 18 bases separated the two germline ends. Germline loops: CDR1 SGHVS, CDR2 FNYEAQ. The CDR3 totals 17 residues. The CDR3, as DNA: TGTGCCAGCAGCTTAGCGCGGGGCGGGAAGGGGTCAAACATTCAGTACTTC. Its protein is CASSLARGGKGSNIQYF.

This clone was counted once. The CDR3 DNA is TGTGCCAGCAGCCCCGACCCAGACGGATCTGGAAACACCATATATTTT. This codes for CASSPDPDGSGNTIYF. This chain links TRBV9 with TRBJ1-3; D gene ambiguous. V gave up 4 bases and J gave up 1 base, with 15 bases separating them. The CDR3 spans 16 residues. Germline V CDR1 and CDR2: SGDLS, YYNGEE.

CDR3 amino acids: CASSVAGTGTYEQYF. CDR3 DNA: TGTGCCAGCAGTGTTGCCGGGACAGGGACCTACGAGCAGTACTTC. The V gene is TRBV2, the J gene TRBJ2-7; TRBD1 matches 9 bases. The germline V gene has CDR1 SNHLY and CDR2 FYNNEI. The CDR3 length is 15 residues. Germline trimming cut 4 bases from V and 2 bases from J; bases unmatched to any gene: 6.

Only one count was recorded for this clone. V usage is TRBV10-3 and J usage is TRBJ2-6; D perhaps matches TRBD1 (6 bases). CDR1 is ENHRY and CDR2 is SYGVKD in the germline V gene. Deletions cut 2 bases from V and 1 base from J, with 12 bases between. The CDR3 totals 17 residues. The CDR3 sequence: CAISEGQFVSGANVLTF. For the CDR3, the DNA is TGTGCCATCAGTGAGGGACAGTTTGTTTCTGGGGCCAACGTCCTGACTTTC.

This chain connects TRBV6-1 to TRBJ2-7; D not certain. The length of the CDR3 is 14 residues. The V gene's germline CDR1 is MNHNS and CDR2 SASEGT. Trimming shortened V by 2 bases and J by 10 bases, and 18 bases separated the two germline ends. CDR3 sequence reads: CASSESLDFPSQYF. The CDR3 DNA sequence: TGTGCCAGCAGTGAATCCCTGGATTTTCCTTCTCAGTACTTC.

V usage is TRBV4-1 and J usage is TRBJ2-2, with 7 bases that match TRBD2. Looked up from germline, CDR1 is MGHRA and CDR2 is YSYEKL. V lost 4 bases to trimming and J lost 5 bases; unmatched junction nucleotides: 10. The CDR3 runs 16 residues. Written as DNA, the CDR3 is TGCGCCAGCAGCCCGCGACTAGCCCGAGAGACCGGGGAGCTGTTTTTT. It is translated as CASSPRLARETGELFF.

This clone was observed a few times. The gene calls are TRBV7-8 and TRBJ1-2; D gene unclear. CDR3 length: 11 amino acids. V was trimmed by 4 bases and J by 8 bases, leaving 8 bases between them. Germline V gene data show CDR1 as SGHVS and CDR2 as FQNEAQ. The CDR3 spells CASSSRGGYTF. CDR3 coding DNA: TGTGCCAGCAGCTCAAGAGGGGGCTACACCTTC.

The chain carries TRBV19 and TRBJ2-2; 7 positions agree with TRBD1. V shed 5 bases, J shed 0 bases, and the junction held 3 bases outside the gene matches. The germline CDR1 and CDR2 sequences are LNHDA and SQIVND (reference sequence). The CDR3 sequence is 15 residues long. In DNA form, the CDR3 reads TGTGCCAGTAGTTGGGACAGCGCGAACACCGGGGAGCTGTTTTTT. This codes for CASSWDSANTGELFF.

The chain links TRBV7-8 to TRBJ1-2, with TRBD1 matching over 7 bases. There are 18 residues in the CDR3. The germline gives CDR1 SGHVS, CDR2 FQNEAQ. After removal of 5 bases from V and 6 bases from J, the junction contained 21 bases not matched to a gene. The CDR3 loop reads CASSRLRIFDRVAHGYTF. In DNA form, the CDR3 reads TGTGCCAGCAGCCGGTTACGTATATTCGACAGGGTGGCGCATGGCTACACCTTC.

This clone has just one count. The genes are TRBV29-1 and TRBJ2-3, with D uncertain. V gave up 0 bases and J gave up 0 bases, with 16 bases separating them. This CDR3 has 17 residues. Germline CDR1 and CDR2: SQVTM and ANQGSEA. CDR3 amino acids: CSVEDRSPRPSTDTQYF. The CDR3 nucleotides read TGCAGCGTTGAAGATCGAAGCCCCAGACCTAGCACAGATACGCAGTATTTT.

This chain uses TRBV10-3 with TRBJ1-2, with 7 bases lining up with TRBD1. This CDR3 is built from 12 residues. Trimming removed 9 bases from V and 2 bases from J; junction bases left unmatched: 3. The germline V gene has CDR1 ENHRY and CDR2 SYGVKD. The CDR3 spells CAITTGNYGYTF. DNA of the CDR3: TGTGCCATAACGACAGGGAACTATGGCTACACCTTC.

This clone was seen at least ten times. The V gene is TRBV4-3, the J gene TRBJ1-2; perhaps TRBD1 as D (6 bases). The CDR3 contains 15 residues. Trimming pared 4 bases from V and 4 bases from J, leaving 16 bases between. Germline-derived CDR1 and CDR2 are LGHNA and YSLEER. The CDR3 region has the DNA TGCGCCAGCAGCCTCGACTCCAGGGGAAGCTATGGCTACACCTTC. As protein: CASSLDSRGSYGYTF.